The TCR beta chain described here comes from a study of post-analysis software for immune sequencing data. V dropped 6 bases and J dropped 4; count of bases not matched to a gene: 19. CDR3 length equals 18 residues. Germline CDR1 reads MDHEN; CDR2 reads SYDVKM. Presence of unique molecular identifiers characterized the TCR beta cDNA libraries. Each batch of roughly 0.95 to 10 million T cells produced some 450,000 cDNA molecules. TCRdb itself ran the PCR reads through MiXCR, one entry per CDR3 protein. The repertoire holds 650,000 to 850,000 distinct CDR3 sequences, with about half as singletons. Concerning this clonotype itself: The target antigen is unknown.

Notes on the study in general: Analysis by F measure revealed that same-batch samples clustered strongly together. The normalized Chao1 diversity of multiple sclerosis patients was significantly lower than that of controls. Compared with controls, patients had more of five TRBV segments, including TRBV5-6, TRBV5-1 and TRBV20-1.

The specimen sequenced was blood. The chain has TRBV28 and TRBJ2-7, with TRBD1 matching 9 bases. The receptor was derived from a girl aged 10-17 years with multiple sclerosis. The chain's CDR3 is CASSPLSAGTGRIYEQYF. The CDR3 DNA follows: TGTGCCAGCAGCCCCCTATCGGCCGGGACAGGGAGGATTTACGAGCAGTACTTC.